This is a list of T cell receptor beta chains from one sample in a study of T cell responses to AZD1222 COVID-19 vaccine. The table came from immunoSEQ multiplex PCR; TCRdb's copy has only in-frame clones and leaves some out. The sample consists of 75,000 to 95,000 clones, about 88% of them appearing once. The sample was peripheral blood, taken on day 0 of AZD1222 vaccination. The receptors were sampled from an adult in good health. CDR3s include the opening cysteine and the closing phenylalanine or tryptophan. Each record gives: D gene, J gene, V gene, clone size, CDR3 DNA, CDR3 protein. D genes are given only for firm matches. Clone sizes are given selectively: once, few, many, or a class where the clone is expanded.

d_gene: .; j_gene: TRBJ1-1; v_gene: TRBV5-4; abundance: once; CDR3nt: TGTGCCAGCAGCCCGACATCGCGTTTCGCGAACACTGAAGCTTTCTTT; CDR3aa: CASSPTSRFANTEAFF
d_gene: TRBD1; j_gene: TRBJ1-5; v_gene: TRBV14; abundance: .; CDR3nt: TGTGCCAGCAGCCAAGATCTAAGAGAGACAGGGGGAATCAATCAGCCCCAGCATTTT; CDR3aa: CASSQDLRETGGINQPQHF
d_gene: TRBD1; j_gene: TRBJ1-1; v_gene: TRBV5-1; abundance: .; CDR3nt: TGCGCCAGCAGCTTGGCCGAACAGGGGATCACTGAAGCTTTCTTT; CDR3aa: CASSLAEQGITEAFF
d_gene: .; j_gene: TRBJ1-3; v_gene: TRBV5-1; abundance: .; CDR3nt: TGCGCCAGCAGTACGGACTCTGGAAACACCATATATTTT; CDR3aa: CASSTDSGNTIYF
d_gene: .; j_gene: TRBJ1-1; v_gene: TRBV4-1; abundance: .; CDR3nt: TGCGCCAGCACCGAAGGGGGACGGAGCGATGAAGCTTTCTTT; CDR3aa: CASTEGGRSDEAFF
d_gene: .; j_gene: TRBJ1-6; v_gene: TRBV5-1; abundance: .; CDR3nt: TGCGCCAGCAGTTCCGAAAAGGGCACCCTCCACTTT; CDR3aa: CASSSEKGTLHF
d_gene: .; j_gene: TRBJ2-5; v_gene: TRBV19; abundance: .; CDR3nt: TGTGCCAGTAGTATAGCTAACCAAGAGACCCAGTACTTC; CDR3aa: CASSIANQETQYF
d_gene: TRBD1; j_gene: TRBJ1-4; v_gene: TRBV4-3; abundance: .; CDR3nt: TGCGCCAGCAGCAACGGCCGACAGGGTCTCAATGAAAAACTGTTTTTT; CDR3aa: CASSNGRQGLNEKLFF
d_gene: .; j_gene: TRBJ1-3; v_gene: TRBV4-2; abundance: .; CDR3nt: TGTGCCAGCAGCCAAAGGGGGGATACTACTAACACCATATATTTT; CDR3aa: CASSQRGDTTNTIYF
d_gene: .; j_gene: TRBJ2-7; v_gene: TRBV24-1; abundance: .; CDR3nt: TGTGCCACCAACCGGGGGGCTGGTTACGAGCAGTACTTC; CDR3aa: CATNRGAGYEQYF
d_gene: .; j_gene: TRBJ1-3; v_gene: TRBV6-5; abundance: .; CDR3nt: TGTGCCAGCAGAAAGGGCCCCTCTGGAAACACCATATATTTT; CDR3aa: CASRKGPSGNTIYF
d_gene: TRBD2; j_gene: TRBJ2-1; v_gene: TRBV24-1; abundance: .; CDR3nt: TGTGCCACCAGTGATGCGGGACTAGCGGGGGGTCAAGTGCAGTTCTTC; CDR3aa: CATSDAGLAGGQVQFF
d_gene: TRBD2; j_gene: TRBJ2-1; v_gene: TRBV7-9; abundance: .; CDR3nt: TGTGCCAGCAGCCTAGGAACGAGCGGGGGAGATTACAATGAGCAGTTCTTC; CDR3aa: CASSLGTSGGDYNEQFF
d_gene: .; j_gene: TRBJ1-1; v_gene: TRBV5-1; abundance: .; CDR3nt: TGCGCCAGCAGCCCGTCGGGGGTCCCTGAAGCTTTCTTT; CDR3aa: CASSPSGVPEAFF
d_gene: .; j_gene: TRBJ1-1; v_gene: TRBV10-2; abundance: .; CDR3nt: TGCGCCAGCAGTGGCGGCCCGGGGGCTGAAGCTTTCTTT; CDR3aa: CASSGGPGAEAFF
d_gene: .; j_gene: TRBJ1-1; v_gene: TRBV28; abundance: .; CDR3nt: TGTGCCAGCAGTACACTTGCCTCTGCGCTTCGAGCTTTCTTT; CDR3aa: CASSTLASALRAFF
d_gene: .; j_gene: TRBJ2-7; v_gene: TRBV7-2; abundance: .; CDR3nt: TGTGCCAGCAGCTCGCCGGTGGAGGACAGACACTCCTACGAGCAGTACTTC; CDR3aa: CASSSPVEDRHSYEQYF
d_gene: .; j_gene: TRBJ2-3; v_gene: TRBV14; abundance: .; CDR3nt: TGTGCCAGCAGCCAAGAAGGAGGCACAGATACGCAGTATTTT; CDR3aa: CASSQEGGTDTQYF
d_gene: .; j_gene: TRBJ2-3; v_gene: TRBV7-9; abundance: .; CDR3nt: TGTGCCAGCAGCTGGGCGGGTTTAGGTGATACGCAGTATTTT; CDR3aa: CASSWAGLGDTQYF
d_gene: .; j_gene: TRBJ2-4; v_gene: TRBV29-1; abundance: once; CDR3nt: TGCAGCGTTGAAGATCTATCGCCTCAGCATCGGGGAGGAACCAAAAACATTCAGTACTTC; CDR3aa: CSVEDLSPQHRGGTKNIQYF
d_gene: .; j_gene: TRBJ1-1; v_gene: TRBV29-1; abundance: .; CDR3nt: TGCAGCGTCCCCCCGGGAGTGAACACTGAAGCTTTCTTT; CDR3aa: CSVPPGVNTEAFF
d_gene: .; j_gene: TRBJ2-1; v_gene: TRBV19; abundance: .; CDR3nt: TGTGCCAGTAGTATTAGCGTCGCCTACAATGAGCAGTTCTTC; CDR3aa: CASSISVAYNEQFF
d_gene: .; j_gene: TRBJ1-2; v_gene: TRBV7-9; abundance: once; CDR3nt: TGTGCCAGCAGCTTAGGGTCCGGTGGGGATGGCTACACCTTC; CDR3aa: CASSLGSGGDGYTF
d_gene: .; j_gene: TRBJ1-1; v_gene: TRBV24-1; abundance: .; CDR3nt: TGTGCCACCAGTGATCCCATGGGGGGGACTGAAGCTTTCTTT; CDR3aa: CATSDPMGGTEAFF
d_gene: .; j_gene: TRBJ1-4; v_gene: TRBV5-1; abundance: .; CDR3nt: TGCGCCAGCAGCAAAACAGGGTCCACTAATGAAAAACTGTTTTTT; CDR3aa: CASSKTGSTNEKLFF
d_gene: TRBD1; j_gene: TRBJ1-1; v_gene: TRBV28; abundance: .; CDR3nt: TGTGCCAGCAGTCTTGGACAGGTGAACACTGAAGCTTTCTTT; CDR3aa: CASSLGQVNTEAFF
d_gene: TRBD2; j_gene: TRBJ2-5; v_gene: TRBV28; abundance: .; CDR3nt: TGTGCCAGCAGTTTGTGGGGAGGGCAAGAGACCCAGTACTTC; CDR3aa: CASSLWGGQETQYF
d_gene: .; j_gene: TRBJ1-6; v_gene: TRBV7-2; abundance: .; CDR3nt: TGTGCCAGCAGCCCCCGCGTCGGTGAGGACTCACCCCTCCACTTT; CDR3aa: CASSPRVGEDSPLHF
d_gene: TRBD1; j_gene: TRBJ1-4; v_gene: TRBV5-8; abundance: .; CDR3nt: TGTGCCAGCAGCCCTGGGATGACAGGGGATGAAAAACTGTTTTTT; CDR3aa: CASSPGMTGDEKLFF
d_gene: .; j_gene: TRBJ2-7; v_gene: TRBV2; abundance: .; CDR3nt: TGTGCCAGCACCTTTTCTGGGGGAAGCTCCTACGAGCAGTACTTC; CDR3aa: CASTFSGGSSYEQYF
d_gene: .; j_gene: TRBJ1-4; v_gene: TRBV7-2; abundance: .; CDR3nt: TGTGCCAGCAGCCAAAGGGAGTCTGAAAAACTGTTTTTT; CDR3aa: CASSQRESEKLFF
d_gene: TRBD1; j_gene: TRBJ1-6; v_gene: TRBV4-2; abundance: .; CDR3nt: TGTGCCAGCAGCCCAGGGACAGGTAATTCACCCCTCCACTTT; CDR3aa: CASSPGTGNSPLHF
d_gene: .; j_gene: TRBJ2-5; v_gene: TRBV7-9; abundance: .; CDR3nt: TGTGCCAGCAGCCCCGGGGCGGCCCGCCAGACCCAGTACTTC; CDR3aa: CASSPGAARQTQYF
d_gene: TRBD2; j_gene: TRBJ2-7; v_gene: TRBV7-3; abundance: .; CDR3nt: TGTGCCAGCAGCACCTATAGCGGGTACTCCTACGAGCAGTACTTC; CDR3aa: CASSTYSGYSYEQYF
d_gene: .; j_gene: TRBJ2-5; v_gene: TRBV4-2; abundance: .; CDR3nt: TGTGCCAGCAGCCTTCAAGTGGGAGCGGCCGAAGAGACCCAGTACTTC; CDR3aa: CASSLQVGAAEETQYF
d_gene: .; j_gene: TRBJ2-1; v_gene: TRBV18; abundance: .; CDR3nt: TGTGCCAGCTCACTATCTCGGGTCAGCCCAGGCTACAATGAGCAGTTCTTC; CDR3aa: CASSLSRVSPGYNEQFF
d_gene: TRBD1; j_gene: TRBJ1-5; v_gene: TRBV27; abundance: .; CDR3nt: TGTGCCAGCAGACGGACAGGGGGAAATCAGCCCCAGCATTTT; CDR3aa: CASRRTGGNQPQHF
d_gene: .; j_gene: TRBJ2-2; v_gene: TRBV5-1; abundance: .; CDR3nt: TGCGCCAGCAGCTTGGCCACCTCGAACACCGGGGAGCTGTTTTTT; CDR3aa: CASSLATSNTGELFF
d_gene: TRBD2; j_gene: TRBJ2-7; v_gene: TRBV16; abundance: .; CDR3nt: TGTGCCAGCAGCCAATCGTGGGGGGGGTACGAGCAGTACTTC; CDR3aa: CASSQSWGGYEQYF
d_gene: .; j_gene: TRBJ1-1; v_gene: TRBV3-1/TRBV3-2; abundance: .; CDR3nt: TGTGCCAGCTCCTTCAACCTGAACACTGAAGCTTTCTTT; CDR3aa: CASSFNLNTEAFF